Listed here are 27 T cell receptor beta chains from one sample, sequenced in a study of vaccination and CD4 T cells after COVID-19. Treatment indicated: 10-day PBMC culture with coronavirus spike peptide pools or control peptides (ViraFEST assay). For these TCRs, the target antigens are not known. With the Oncomine TCR Beta short-read assay, DNA from cultured CD4+ T cells was sequenced. A single record per CDR3 protein comes from TCRdb applying MiXCR to the PCR reads. The sample yields nearly 15,000 distinct CDR3 sequences, about 53% seen once. The source material was CD4+ T cells from blood, cultured in vitro, sampled before SARS-CoV-2 vaccination. The source is a human donor who had recovered from COVID-19.

The chain recombines TRBV2 with TRBJ1-1; 7 bases match TRBD1. The CDR3 sequence is 17 residues long. Germline assignment: CDR1 SNHLY and CDR2 FYNNEI. V shed 3 bases, J shed 5 bases, and the junction held 15 bases outside the gene matches. CDR3 DNA: TGTGCCAGCAGTGAGCTCCAGGGTGCAGGGGGAGTGACTGAAGCTTTCTTT. Translating gives CASSELQGAGGVTEAFF.

The rearrangement uses TRBV20-1 and TRBJ2-1, with D unclear. The CDR3 covers 14 residues. Trimming left V 5 bases short and J 0 bases short, with 11 bases between. Germline lookup yields CDR1 DFQATT and CDR2 SNEGSKA (reference sequence). The CDR3 region is CSAVGRSSYNEQFF. CDR3 in DNA: TGCAGTGCTGTGGGCAGGAGCTCCTACAATGAGCAGTTCTTC.

The rearrangement links TRBV15 to TRBJ2-1, with a possible D match to TRBD2 (6 bases). Germline V gives CDR1 LNHNV, CDR2 YYDKDF (reference sequence). V shed 6 bases and J shed 0 bases, with 15 bases lying between them. This CDR3 has 16 amino acids. The CDR3 sequence is CATREGWRSSYNEQFF. The CDR3 nucleotides are TGTGCCACCAGGGAGGGTTGGCGAAGCTCCTACAATGAGCAGTTCTTC.

Only a few counts were recorded for this clonotype. V and J are TRBV6-1 and TRBJ1-5; possible D gene TRBD1, 6 bases. The CDR3 spans 13 residues. Trimming shortened V by 4 bases and J by 4 bases, and 8 bases separated the two germline ends. Germline CDR1 is MNHNS and CDR2 is SASEGT. CDR3 in amino acids: CASSGRGNQPQHF. The CDR3 nucleotides read TGTGCCAGCAGTGGCAGGGGAAATCAGCCCCAGCATTTT.

The rearrangement uses TRBV7-8 and TRBJ1-1; the D is unclear. The CDR3 spans 14 residues. The germline V and J ends were trimmed by 1 base and 2 bases, with 8 bases remaining between them. Germline V CDR1 and CDR2: SGHVS, FQNEAQ. CDR3 in DNA: TGTGCCAGCAGCTTAGTACAATCTAACACTGAAGCTTTCTTT. Translated, it gives CASSLVQSNTEAFF.

This clonotype was counted only a few times. The rearrangement links TRBV7-8 to TRBJ2-5, with D perhaps TRBD1 (6 bases). This CDR3 has 15 residues. Trimming took 0 bases from V and 3 from J, leaving 11 bases between them. Germline V gene lookup returns CDR1 SGHVS and CDR2 FQNEAQ. The CDR3 loop reads CASSLAPRGKETQYF. For the CDR3, the DNA is TGTGCCAGCAGCTTAGCGCCCAGGGGTAAAGAGACCCAGTACTTC.

This clonotype was observed a few times. The chain uses TRBV7-8 and TRBJ2-2, with 8 bases that match TRBD2. CDR1 SGHVS and CDR2 FQNEAQ come from the germline V gene. The CDR3 covers 16 residues. V trimming: 2 bases; J trimming: 6 bases; junction bases outside the gene matches: 8. Here the CDR3 DNA reads TGTGCCAGCAGCTTAACGCCCGGGAGGGGTTCCGGGGAGCTGTTTTTT. Its protein product is CASSLTPGRGSGELFF.

CDR3 region: CASGSAGAPVGYTF. CDR3 nucleotides: TGTGCTAGTGGTTCGGCGGGGGCACCGGTCGGCTACACCTTC. The V gene is TRBV12-5, the J gene TRBJ1-2, with D possibly TRBD1 on 6 matching bases. Between the trimmed V and J ends, which lost 4 bases and 8 bases, there was a span of 17 bases. Germline V gene lookup returns CDR1 LGHNT and CDR2 FRNRAP. The CDR3 has 14 residues.

This clonotype has a handful of counts. The chain couples TRBV19 to TRBJ2-1, with 8 bases identical to TRBD2. The CDR3 is 13 residues long. Trimming took 10 bases from V and 6 from J; bases not matched to a gene: 8. The V gene's germline CDR1 is LNHDA and CDR2 SQIVND (reference sequence). The CDR3 DNA is TGTGCCACCAGCGACCTAGCGGGCAATGAGCAGTTCTTC. Its translation is CATSDLAGNEQFF.

J is TRBJ2-4 and V is TRBV7-2; D unclear. This CDR3 has 15 residues. Trimming stripped 4 bases from V and 7 bases from J, with 17 bases between. The germline V gene encodes CDR1 SGHTA and CDR2 FQGNSA. CDR3 amino acids: CASSSIDLGGNIQYF. The CDR3 DNA sequence: TGTGCCAGCAGCTCTATCGATTTGGGCGGTAACATTCAGTACTTC.

This chain links TRBV28 with TRBJ1-1; no definite D call. The CDR3 is 15 amino acids. Germline assignment: CDR1 MDHEN and CDR2 SYDVKM. Between the trimmed V and J ends, which lost 1 base and 1 base, there was a span of 10 bases. The chain's CDR3 is CASSLYKGRNTEAFF. The DNA for the CDR3 is TGTGCCAGCAGTTTATATAAGGGAAGGAACACTGAAGCTTTCTTT.

CDR3 nucleotide sequence: TGTGCCAGCAGTGGTGGGGCGGTCGGGAATTCACCCCTCCACTTT. Residues: CASSGGAVGNSPLHF. The rearrangement links TRBV12-3 or TRBV12-4 to TRBJ1-6; perhaps TRBD1 as D (5 bases). The CDR3 length is 15 residues. Trimming shortened V by 5 bases and J by 7 bases, and 15 bases separated the two germline ends.

V is TRBV7-2 and J is TRBJ2-1, with 7 bases identical to TRBD1. The closer fit of TRBJ2-7 to the DNA end suggests the J call may be wrong. Germline CDR1 SGHTA, CDR2 FQGNSA. This CDR3 has 13 residues. Here the CDR3 DNA reads TGTGCCAGCAGCCCCGACAGGGTCTACGAGCAGTACTTC. Translating it yields CASSPDRVYEQYF.

This chain uses TRBV10-3 with TRBJ1-5, with 7 bases that match TRBD1. J gave up 3 bases and V 6 bases, and 11 bases lay outside the gene matches. The germline V gene encodes CDR1 ENHRY and CDR2 SYGVKD. This CDR3 is built from 16 residues. The CDR3 coding sequence is TGTGCCATCAGAGAAGGGGGCAGCGTTCCCAATCAGCCCCAGCATTTT. As protein: CAIREGGSVPNQPQHF.

The chain uses TRBV6-5 and TRBJ1-1; 12 bases match TRBD1. V was clipped by 0 bases and J by 3 bases; unmatched bases: 8. The CDR3 loop spans 18 amino acids. Germline V gene sequence: CDR1 MNHEY, CDR2 SVGAGI. The CDR3 nucleotides read TGTGCCAGCAGTTACTCGGGACAGGGGGCTAGAGGTGACACTGAAGCTTTCTTT. It specifies CASSYSGQGARGDTEAFF.

The chain employs TRBV19 and TRBJ2-7; a possible D gene is TRBD1 (7 bases). Germline V CDR1 and CDR2: LNHDA, SQIVND (reference sequence). Trimming left V 7 bases short and J 7 bases short, with 20 bases between. This CDR3 spans 14 amino acids. The CDR3 sequence: CASTPTVEGAEQYF. The CDR3 region has the DNA TGTGCCAGTACCCCGACAGTGGAGGGGGCGGAGCAGTACTTC.

The chain combines TRBV7-9 with TRBJ2-7; D perhaps matches TRBD2 (7 bases). V lost 1 base to trimming and J lost 6 bases, with 16 bases between them. This CDR3 is built from 15 residues. Germline V gene sequence: CDR1 SEHNR, CDR2 FQNEAQ (reference sequence). The CDR3 coding sequence is TGTGCCAGCAGCTTAGGTGCAGGGGAGGGGTCCGAGCAGTACTTC. Translation: CASSLGAGEGSEQYF.

This clonotype came up a few times. The genes are TRBV20-1 and TRBJ1-1; D perhaps matches TRBD1 (5 bases). The CDR3 consists of 13 residues. Trimming shortened V by 3 bases and J by 8 bases, and 16 bases separated the two germline ends. CDR1 is DFQATT and CDR2 is SNEGSKA in the germline V gene (reference sequence). The CDR3 reads CSASGTAGVEAFF. The CDR3 DNA reads TGCAGTGCTAGTGGGACTGCGGGAGTCGAAGCTTTCTTT.

V usage is TRBV6-2 or TRBV6-3 and J usage is TRBJ2-6; D is unresolved. CDR3 length: 13 amino acids. V was clipped by 7 bases and J by 1 base, with 5 bases between them. Germline V lookup: CDR1 MNHEY, CDR2 SVGEGT. This CDR3 is CASIKSGANVLTF. Written as DNA, the CDR3 is TGTGCCAGCATAAAGTCTGGGGCCAACGTCCTGACTTTC.

The J gene is TRBJ2-7, the V gene TRBV28, with TRBD1 identical over 8 bases. The CDR3 is 14 amino acids. V was clipped by 5 bases and J by 1 base; unmatched bases: 4. CDR1 is MDHEN, CDR2 SYDVKM, per germline. In DNA form, the CDR3 reads TGTGCCAGCAGTCCAGGGGGCCTATCCTACGAGCAGTACTTC. Amino acid sequence: CASSPGGLSYEQYF.

The chain carries TRBV20-1 and TRBJ1-3, with D maybe TRBD1 (6 bases). Trimming cost V 0 bases and J 0 bases, with 9 bases left between them. Germline CDR1 reads DFQATT; CDR2 reads SNEGSKA (reference sequence). The CDR3 extends over 15 amino acids. The chain's CDR3 is CSARDTGASGNTIYF. Here the CDR3 DNA reads TGCAGTGCTAGAGATACGGGGGCCTCTGGAAACACCATATATTTT.

The chain combines TRBV28 with TRBJ1-2; weak D call: TRBD1 (6 bases). The germline CDR1 and CDR2 sequences are MDHEN and SYDVKM. Trimming took off 3 bases at V and 2 bases at J, with 13 bases between the two ends. This CDR3 contains 15 residues. CDR3 sequence: CASSFPTGHNYGYTF. CDR3 DNA sequence: TGTGCCAGCAGTTTCCCTACGGGACACAACTATGGCTACACCTTC.

This chain joins TRBV11-2 and TRBJ2-5, with 7 positions matching TRBD1. This CDR3 has 15 amino acids. Germline V lookup: CDR1 SGHAT, CDR2 FQNNGV. V was clipped by 8 bases and J by 2 bases; unmatched bases: 11. CDR3 nucleotides: TGTGCCAGCCATCGCGGAATGGGACAGCAAGAGACCCAGTACTTC. Translating it yields CASHRGMGQQETQYF.

This clonotype was observed a few times. This chain links TRBV7-9 with TRBJ1-6, with 9 bases matching TRBD1. This CDR3 comprises 18 residues. Germline V CDR1 and CDR2: SEHNR, FQNEAQ (reference sequence). V gave up 1 base and J gave up 0 bases; unmatched junction bases: 4. The CDR3 nucleotides read TGTGCCAGCAGCTTAGGGACAGGGGAAAACTCCTATAATTCACCCCTCCACTTT. Its translation is CASSLGTGENSYNSPLHF.

CDR3 protein: CASSPPGRGTDTQYF. The CDR3 DNA is TGTGCCAGCAGCCCCCCAGGGCGGGGCACAGATACGCAGTATTTT. This rearrangement joins TRBV6-1 to TRBJ2-3; TRBD1 or TRBD2 may be the D gene (5 bases each). Trimming cost V 6 bases and J 1 base, with 14 bases left between them. Germline CDR1 MNHNS, CDR2 SASEGT. The CDR3 spans 15 residues.

V gene TRBV11-2 combines with J gene TRBJ1-2; the D gene is possibly TRBD1 (5 bases). V lost 3 bases to trimming and J lost 6 bases, with 14 bases between them. CDR3 size: 14 residues. CDR1 SGHAT and CDR2 FQNNGV come from the germline V gene. The CDR3 region is CASSFVPSGDGYTF. CDR3 nucleotide sequence: TGTGCCAGCAGCTTTGTCCCGTCGGGGGATGGCTACACCTTC. Full variable domain (remainder filled in from reference TRBV11-2 and TRBJ1-2): EAGVAQSPRYKIIEKRQSVAFWCNPISGHATLYWYQQILGQGPKLLIQFQNNGVVDDSQLPKDRFSAERLKGVDSTLKIQPAKLEDSAVYLCASSFVPSGDGYTFGSGTRLTVV.

The genes are TRBV21-1 and TRBJ1-5; no DNA check was done on the table's D call, TRBD1. TRBV21-1 is listed as a pseudogene. The CDR3 is 17 residues long. CDR3 sequence (DNA): TGTGCCAGCAGCAAAGGCATTAAGGACAGGGGCAATCAGCCCCAGCATTTT. This sequence encodes CASSKGIKDRGNQPQHF.